The present TCR beta chain was sequenced within a study of OX40 agonist ivuxolimab in advanced cancers. Across the whole study: While on treatment, patients had intravenous ivuxolimab at 0.01 to 10 mg/kg every 2 weeks. Enrolled patients in dose escalation had cancers that were hepatocellular carcinoma, melanoma, renal cell or head and neck cancer.

Here immunoSEQ multiplex PCR was the method, and the copy in TCRdb shows in-frame clones only, minus some. This table has over 60,000 clones, approximately 83% appearing once. Blood samples were obtained at baseline, cycle 4 day 1, and cycle 7 day 1. With regard to this clone: Its antigen remains unidentified.

The CDR3 is made up of 16 amino acids. The V gene end was trimmed by 8 bases and the J gene end by 3 bases; junction bases not matched to a gene: 12. Germline assignment: CDR1 MNHEY and CDR2 SMNVEV (reference sequence). Study findings and constraints: CD8+ T cells were the subset that, on average, had more expanded clones than CD4+.

The chain uses TRBV27 and TRBJ2-3; 9 bases agree with TRBD2. The source is an adult with an advanced solid tumor such as melanoma, head and neck, liver or kidney cancer. The sample here was CD4+ or CD8+ T cells sorted from blood, taken in a trial of the OX40 agonist ivuxolimab. CDR3 sequence (DNA): TGTGCCAGCTGTCAAGCGGGGGGCGGTAGAACAGATACGCAGTATTTT. It translates to CASCQAGGGRTDTQYF.